This T cell receptor (beta chain) emerged from a study of blood T cell repertoires in COVID-19. Study at large: Italy, Spain and the United States were the sources of the convalescent and acute COVID-19 samples. Sample material is recorded as cDNA or gDNA derived from T cells, B-cell-depleted T cells, or PBMCs.

Data came from immunoSEQ multiplex PCR; TCRdb stores just in-frame clones and leaves some out. The table has nearly 200,000 clones, about 88% seen once. The V end was cut by 2 bases, the J end by 6 bases, with 11 bases between. This CDR3 comprises 13 residues. The germline V gene has CDR1 SGHTA and CDR2 FQGNSA. Only a few counts were recorded for this clone. Sequences were obtained from peripheral blood. This sequence originates from a woman between 40 and 55 years old who had recovered from COVID-19. The J gene is TRBJ2-7, the V gene TRBV7-2; D gene ambiguous. The CDR3 loop reads CASSLPRRVEQYF. CDR3 in DNA: TGTGCCAGCAGCTTACCCCGACGGGTCGAGCAGTACTTC.